In its sample, the clone carrying this TCR beta chain was seen many times. The data were taken from a study of T cells in Graves' hyperthyroidism and ophthalmopathy. The CDR3 contains 14 residues. Losses at the gene ends were 7 bases for V and 2 bases for J; bases not matched to a gene: 9. Germline assignment: CDR1 SGHRS and CDR2 YFSETQ. TCR beta CDR3 region amplification was performed from RNA transcripts. TCR CDR3 underwent first-round RT-PCR with the HTBI primer set. TCRdb called the multiplex PCR reads again in MiXCR, with one record for every CDR3 protein. The sample contains about 270,000 distinct CDR3 sequences, about 15% of which appear only once.

Material: blood. This sequence joins TRBV5-1 and TRBJ2-7, with TRBD1 matching 7 bases. This receptor was obtained from a woman aged 50 to 60 with Graves' hyperthyroidism that later progressed to Graves' ophthalmopathy. The CDR3 region is CASGLWDSAYEQYF. The CDR3 DNA follows: TGCGCCAGCGGTCTGTGGGACAGCGCCTACGAGCAGTACTTC.